The 7 T cell receptor beta chains reported below all come from one sample, sequenced in a study of blood T cell repertoires in COVID-19 (dated by TCRdb to 2018 to 2020). The library came from the immunoSEQ multiplex PCR assay. Held by TCRdb, this immuneACCESS table contains in-frame sequences only and omits some clones. Under half of the omission traces to an unresolved V gene where checked; the cause of the rest is unknown. The sample yields some 230,000 clones; roughly 80% were counted once. Of the sample, approximately 5% falls within the top ten clones. The specimen was peripheral blood. Receptors originate from a woman in her sixties or seventies who had recovered from COVID-19.

The rearrangement links TRBV6-5 to TRBJ1-1; 7 nucleotides line up with TRBD1. Germline lookup yields CDR1 MNHEY and CDR2 SVGAGI. CDR3 length equals 14 residues. V lost 4 bases to trimming and J lost 5 bases; unmatched junction nucleotides: 7. The CDR3 here is CASSSSDRLTEAFF. The CDR3 DNA is TGTGCCAGCAGTTCCTCGGACAGGCTTACTGAAGCTTTCTTT.

The chain couples TRBV7-8 to TRBJ1-3; D perhaps matches TRBD1 (5 bases). This CDR3 comprises 17 residues. Between the trimmed V and J ends, which lost 0 bases and 4 bases, there was a span of 16 bases. CDR1 is SGHVS, CDR2 FQNEAQ, per germline. In DNA, the CDR3 is TGTGCCAGCAGCTTAGCGGGCAGGGCTAGGCCCGGAAACACCATATATTTT. Protein: CASSLAGRARPGNTIYF.

The V gene is TRBV7-3, the J gene TRBJ2-2, with 9 bases that match TRBD2. The CDR3 has 19 amino acids. Germline trimming cut 5 bases from V and 2 bases from J; bases unmatched to any gene: 15. Germline loops: CDR1 SGHTA, CDR2 FQGTGA. This chain's CDR3 is CASSPPGRGGSFNTGELFF. CDR3 sequence (DNA): TGTGCCAGCAGCCCTCCTGGGCGGGGGGGATCCTTTAACACCGGGGAGCTGTTTTTT.

The rearrangement links TRBV12-5 to TRBJ2-5; 7 bases agree with TRBD2. The ends lost 1 base at V and 5 bases at J; junction bases unmatched: 7. This CDR3 contains 15 residues. The V gene's germline CDR1 is LGHNT and CDR2 FRNRAP. This CDR3 is CASGLDRGGGETQYF. CDR3 nucleotides: TGTGCTAGTGGTTTGGACCGTGGGGGAGGGGAGACCCAGTACTTC.

This rearrangement joins TRBV10-3 to TRBJ2-3; 8 bases agree with TRBD1. V was clipped by 5 bases and J by 2 bases; unmatched bases: 6. This CDR3 region has 15 residues. Germline V CDR1 and CDR2: ENHRY, SYGVKD. The CDR3 spells CAISRQGRTTDTQYF. In nucleotides, the CDR3 is TGTGCCATCAGTCGACAGGGGAGGACCACAGATACGCAGTATTTT.

J is TRBJ2-7 and V is TRBV12-3 or TRBV12-4, with D hard to call. V was pared by 3 bases and J by 3 bases, with 6 bases between. The CDR3 has 12 residues. CDR3 in DNA: TGTGCCAGCAGTTTTCGTCGCTACGAGCAGTACTTC. Protein: CASSFRRYEQYF.

The chain combines TRBV19 with TRBJ2-3; TRBD2 agrees at 10 bases. Trimming removed 5 bases from V and 5 bases from J; junction bases left unmatched: 4. The CDR3 extends over 14 amino acids. The germline V gene has CDR1 LNHDA and CDR2 SQIVND (reference sequence). Here the CDR3 reads CASSSTSGEDTQYF. CDR3 nucleotide sequence: TGTGCCAGTAGTTCCACTAGCGGGGAAGATACGCAGTATTTT.